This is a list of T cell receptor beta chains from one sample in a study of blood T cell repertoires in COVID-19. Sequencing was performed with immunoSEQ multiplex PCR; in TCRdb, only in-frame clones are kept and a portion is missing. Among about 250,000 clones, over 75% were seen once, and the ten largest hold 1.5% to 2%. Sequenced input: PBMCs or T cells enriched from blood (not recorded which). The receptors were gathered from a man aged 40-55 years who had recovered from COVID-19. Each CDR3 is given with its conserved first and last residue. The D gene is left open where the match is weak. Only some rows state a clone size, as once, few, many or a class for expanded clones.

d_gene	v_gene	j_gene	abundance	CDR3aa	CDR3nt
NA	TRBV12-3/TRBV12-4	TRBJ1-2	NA	CASSLTGNYGYTF	TGTGCCAGCAGTTTAACAGGAAACTATGGCTACACCTTC
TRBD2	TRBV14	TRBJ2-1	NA	CASSRSFVAGGEQFF	TGTGCCAGCAGCCGATCTTTCGTAGCGGGGGGGGAGCAGTTCTTC
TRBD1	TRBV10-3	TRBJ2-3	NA	CATDRDSSTDTQYF	TGTGCCACGGACCGGGACAGTAGCACAGATACGCAGTATTTT
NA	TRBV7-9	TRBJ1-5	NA	CASSFVGPTGGGNQPQHF	TGTGCCAGCAGCTTTGTGGGGCCAACAGGAGGGGGCAATCAGCCCCAGCATTTT
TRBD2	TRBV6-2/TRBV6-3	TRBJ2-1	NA	CASSGPSGSVDNEQFF	TGTGCCAGCAGTGGACCTAGCGGGAGCGTCGACAATGAGCAGTTCTTC
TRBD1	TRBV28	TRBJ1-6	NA	CASSPRGIGSPLHF	TGTGCCAGCAGCCCCAGGGGGATTGGTTCACCCCTCCACTTT
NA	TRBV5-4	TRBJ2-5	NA	CASSLGQSGVETQYF	TGTGCCAGCAGCTTGGGACAGTCAGGGGTAGAGACCCAGTACTTC
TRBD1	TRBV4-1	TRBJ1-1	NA	CASSQLQGAGTEAFF	TGCGCCAGCAGCCAGCTACAGGGGGCCGGGACTGAAGCTTTCTTT
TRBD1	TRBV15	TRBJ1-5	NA	CATSRGGQVNQPQHF	TGTGCCACCAGCAGAGGGGGACAGGTGAATCAGCCCCAGCATTTT
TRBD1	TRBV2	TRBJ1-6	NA	CASDWGRGQDNSPLHF	TGTGCCAGCGATTGGGGGCGAGGACAGGATAATTCACCCCTCCACTTT
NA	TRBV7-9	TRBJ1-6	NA	CASSLASGPDSPLHF	TGTGCCAGCAGCTTAGCGAGCGGGCCAGATTCACCCCTCCACTTT
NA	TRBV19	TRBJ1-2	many	CASSREYHGYTF	TGTGCCAGTAGCAGGGAATACCATGGCTACACCTTC
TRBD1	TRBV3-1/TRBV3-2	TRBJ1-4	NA	CASSLSGQGEKSNEKLFF	TGTGCCAGCAGCCTATCAGGACAGGGTGAGAAAAGTAATGAAAAACTGTTTTTT
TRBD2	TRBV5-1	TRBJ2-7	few	CASSEGLAGVREQYF	TGCGCCAGCAGCGAAGGACTAGCGGGAGTTCGAGAGCAGTACTTC
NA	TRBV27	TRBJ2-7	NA	CASSTDPGYEQYF	TGTGCCAGCAGTACCGACCCGGGCTACGAGCAGTACTTC
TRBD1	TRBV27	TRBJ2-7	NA	CASSPWDRGGEQYF	TGTGCCAGCAGTCCCTGGGACAGGGGAGGCGAGCAGTACTTC
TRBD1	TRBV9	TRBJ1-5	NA	CASSLSDRGDQPQHF	TGTGCCAGCAGCCTCTCGGACAGGGGAGATCAGCCCCAGCATTTT
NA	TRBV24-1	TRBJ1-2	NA	CATHGGGGYTF	TGTGCCACCCACGGGGGAGGCGGCTACACCTTC
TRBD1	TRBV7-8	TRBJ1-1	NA	CASSFGQGGFGTEAFF	TGTGCCAGCAGCTTTGGACAGGGAGGGTTCGGGACTGAAGCTTTCTTT
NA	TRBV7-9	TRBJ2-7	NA	CASSTGTQPYEQYF	TGTGCCAGCAGCACAGGGACGCAGCCCTACGAGCAGTACTTC
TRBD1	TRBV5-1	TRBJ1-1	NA	CASSLGGQATEAFF	TGCGCCAGCAGCTTGGGGGGACAGGCAACTGAAGCTTTCTTT
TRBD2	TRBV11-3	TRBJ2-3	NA	CASSRGLAGVYSTDTQYF	TGTGCCAGCAGCAGGGGACTAGCGGGGGTCTATAGCACAGATACGCAGTATTTT
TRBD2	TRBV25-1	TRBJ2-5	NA	CASRATSGSGETQYF	TGTGCCAGCAGGGCGACTAGCGGGAGTGGGGAGACCCAGTACTTC
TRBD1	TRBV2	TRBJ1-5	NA	CASSPGQGAQHF	TGTGCCAGCAGCCCGGGGCAGGGGGCCCAGCATTTT
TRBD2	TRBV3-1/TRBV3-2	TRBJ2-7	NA	CASSQAGTNDEQYF	TGTGCCAGCAGCCAAGCCGGGACTAATGACGAGCAGTACTTC
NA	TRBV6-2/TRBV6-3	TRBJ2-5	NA	CASSYLASPPQTQYF	TGTGCCAGCAGTTACTTAGCCTCACCCCCGCAGACCCAGTACTTC
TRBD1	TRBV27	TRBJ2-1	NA	CASSLGTGGAYNEQFF	TGTGCCAGCAGTTTGGGGACAGGGGGCGCTTACAATGAGCAGTTCTTC
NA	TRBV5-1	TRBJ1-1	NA	CASSLGQGGTFF	TGCGCCAGCAGCTTGGGGCAGGGCGGAACTTTCTTT
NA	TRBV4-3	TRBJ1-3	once	CASSHNRDIAGNTIYF	TGCGCCAGCAGCCATAACCGGGACATTGCTGGAAACACCATATATTTT
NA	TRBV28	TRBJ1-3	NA	CASSLRVWSPSGNTIYF	TGTGCCAGCAGTTTGAGGGTCTGGTCCCCCTCTGGAAACACCATATATTTT
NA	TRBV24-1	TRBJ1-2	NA	CATSDQDSSYGYTF	TGTGCCACCAGTGACCAGGACAGTTCCTATGGCTACACCTTC
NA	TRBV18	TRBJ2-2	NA	CASSRQDLANTGELFF	TGTGCCAGCTCCCGACAGGACCTCGCGAACACCGGGGAGCTGTTTTTT
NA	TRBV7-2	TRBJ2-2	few	CASSFGTPNTGELFF	TGTGCCAGCAGCTTCGGGACACCCAACACCGGGGAGCTGTTTTTT
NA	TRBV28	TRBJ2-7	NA	CASRLPGDHTSYEQYF	TGTGCCAGCAGATTACCAGGGGACCATACCTCCTACGAGCAGTACTTC
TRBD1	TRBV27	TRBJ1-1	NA	CASSLWAGTGRNTEAFF	TGTGCCAGCAGTTTATGGGCCGGGACAGGGAGGAACACTGAAGCTTTCTTT
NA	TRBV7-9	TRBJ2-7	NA	CASSWTYAYEQYF	TGTGCCAGCAGTTGGACATATGCCTACGAGCAGTACTTC